The next 27 T cell receptor beta chains were all read from a single sample in a study of blood T cell repertoires in COVID-19. The table came from immunoSEQ multiplex PCR; TCRdb's copy has only in-frame clones and leaves some out. This sample has roughly 50,000 clones, with approximately 91% found just once. Sequencing input: peripheral blood. These receptors were taken from a woman aged 55-75 years with active COVID-19.

The CDR3 sequence: CASSPPGNLNTEAFF. CDR3 coding DNA: TGTGCCAGCAGCCCCCCGGGGAATCTGAACACTGAAGCTTTCTTT. V and J are TRBV9 and TRBJ1-1; D gene unclear. V lost 4 bases and J 0 bases, leaving 13 bases between the germline ends. Germline CDR1 and CDR2: SGDLS and YYNGEE. The CDR3 length is 15 residues.

The CDR3, as DNA: TGTGCCAGCACCTTCGGGGAATCCTACGAGCAGTACTTC. Its protein product is CASTFGESYEQYF. The chain combines TRBV9 with TRBJ2-7, with D tentatively TRBD2 (5 bases). Germline CDR1 SGDLS, CDR2 YYNGEE. Trimming stripped 6 bases from V and 1 base from J, with 11 bases between. CDR3 length equals 13 residues. Using reference TRBV9 and TRBJ2-7 for the parts outside the CDR3, the full variable domain is DSGVTQTPKHLITATGQRVTLRCSPRSGDLSVYWYQQSLDQGLQFLIQYYNGEERAKGNILERFSAQQFPDLHSELNLSSLELGDSALYFCASTFGESYEQYFGPGTRLTVT.

The chain joins TRBV9 to TRBJ2-3; possible D gene TRBD1, 6 bases. V was clipped by 0 bases and J by 7 bases, with 15 bases between them. This CDR3 comprises 15 residues. In germline, CDR1 is SGDLS, CDR2 YYNGEE. The CDR3 loop reads CASSVDSGAPNTQYF. In DNA, the CDR3 is TGTGCCAGCAGCGTAGATTCAGGGGCCCCGAATACGCAGTATTTT.

The chain has TRBV5-8 and TRBJ1-6; D unclear. The V end was cut by 0 bases, the J end by 6 bases, with 7 bases between. This CDR3 region has 14 residues. CDR1 and CDR2 from the germline V gene are SGHTS and YDEGEE. The CDR3 region has the DNA TGTGCCAGCAGCTTGGCGGGAGGTAATTCACCCCTCCACTTT. Protein product: CASSLAGGNSPLHF.

The gene calls are TRBV2 and TRBJ2-2; TRBD2 might be the D (5 bases). Germline-derived CDR1 and CDR2 are SNHLY and FYNNEI. The CDR3 totals 14 residues. Trimming shortened V by 1 base and J by 7 bases, and 10 bases separated the two germline ends. This CDR3 reads CASSEVRAYGELFF. Written as DNA, the CDR3 is TGTGCCAGCAGTGAAGTGAGGGCTTACGGGGAGCTGTTTTTT.

This chain's CDR3 is CASSLDGVDSSSYGYTF. In nucleotides, the CDR3 is TGTGCCAGCAGCTTAGATGGGGTCGACAGCTCTTCCTATGGCTACACCTTC. The J gene is TRBJ1-2, the V gene TRBV11-3; tentatively, D is TRBD1 (5 bases). V was trimmed by 0 bases and J by 4 bases, leaving 18 bases between them. Germline-derived CDR1 and CDR2 are SGHNT and YENEEA. The CDR3 totals 17 residues.

The CDR3 loop reads CSVEGTGNGYTF. CDR3 DNA: TGCAGCGTTGAAGGGACAGGGAATGGCTACACCTTC. The chain couples TRBV29-1 to TRBJ1-2; TRBD1 aligns across 8 bases. There are 12 residues in the CDR3. V lost 1 base, J lost 6 bases, and 1 base stayed unmatched. The germline V gene has CDR1 SQVTM and CDR2 ANQGSEA.

The chain recombines TRBV19 with TRBJ1-3; maybe TRBD1 (6 bases). Germline CDR1 and CDR2: LNHDA and SQIVND (reference sequence). The CDR3 sequence is 14 residues long. Trimming left V 6 bases short and J 0 bases short, with 9 bases between. The CDR3 loop is CASRQGPSGNTIYF. In nucleotides, the CDR3 is TGTGCCAGTAGACAGGGTCCCTCTGGAAACACCATATATTTT. Full variable domain (outside the CDR3, taken from reference TRBV19 and TRBJ1-3): DGGITQSPKYLFRKEGQNVTLSCEQNLNHDAMYWYRQDPGQGLRLIYYSQIVNDFQKGDIAEGYSVSREKKESFPLTVTSAQKNPTAFYLCASRQGPSGNTIYFGEGSWLTVV.

This chain joins TRBV5-4 and TRBJ2-2; a weak D match, TRBD1 (6 bases). Trimming shortened V by 4 bases and J by 4 bases, and 17 bases separated the two germline ends. Germline assignment: CDR1 SGHNT and CDR2 YYREEE (reference sequence). This CDR3 region has 16 residues. The CDR3 reads CASSQTPGQSTGELFF. CDR3 bases: TGTGCCAGCAGCCAAACTCCGGGACAATCCACCGGGGAGCTGTTTTTT.

V is TRBV2 and J is TRBJ1-2; D is uncertain. Germline values: CDR1 SNHLY, CDR2 FYNNEI. The CDR3 extends over 12 amino acids. Trimming removed 2 bases from V and 5 bases from J, with 6 bases in between. CDR3: CASSENSYGYTF. The DNA for the CDR3 is TGTGCCAGCAGTGAAAATAGTTATGGCTACACCTTC.

The J gene is TRBJ1-2, the V gene TRBV5-8; no definite D call. This CDR3 is built from 10 residues. V was trimmed by 5 bases and J by 7 bases, leaving 6 bases between them. CDR1 and CDR2 (germline): SGHTS, YDEGEE. The CDR3 DNA reads TGTGCCAGCAGTTATATTGGCTACACCTTC. Translation: CASSYIGYTF. The whole variable domain, remainder taken from reference TRBV5-8 and TRBJ1-2, is EAGVTQSPTHLIKTRGQQATLRCSPISGHTSVYWYQQALGLGLQFLLWYDEGEERNRGNFPPRFSGRQFPNYSSELNVNALELEDSALYLCASSYIGYTFGSGTRLTVV.

J is TRBJ1-1 and V is TRBV29-1; the match to TRBD1 covers 8 bases. Per the germline V gene, CDR1 is SQVTM and CDR2 is ANQGSEA. The CDR3 totals 15 residues. Losses at the gene ends were 1 base for V and 1 base for J; bases not matched to a gene: 5. CDR3 sequence (DNA): TGCAGCGTTGAAGTCAGGGGGCCCCCGAACACTGAAGCTTTCTTT. This translates into CSVEVRGPPNTEAFF.

The rearrangement uses TRBV10-1 and TRBJ1-1; tentatively, D is TRBD1 (6 bases). Germline V gene data show CDR1 as WNHNN and CDR2 as SYGVQD (reference sequence). This CDR3 contains 14 residues. The V end lost 0 bases, the J end lost 10 bases, and 15 bases lay between the germline ends. CDR3 sequence reads: CASSESTRGHRAFF. Here the CDR3 DNA reads TGCGCCAGCAGTGAGTCGACTCGGGGACATCGAGCTTTCTTT.

This sequence joins TRBV4-1 and TRBJ2-2, with D maybe TRBD2 (5 bases). Germline V gene sequence: CDR1 MGHRA, CDR2 YSYEKL. V was shortened by 3 bases and J by 0 bases, with 11 bases between the two germline ends. The CDR3 has 16 residues. The CDR3: CASSQRGSANTGELFF. DNA of the CDR3: TGCGCCAGCAGCCAGCGAGGGTCGGCGAACACCGGGGAGCTGTTTTTT.

The V gene is TRBV19, the J gene TRBJ1-2; 8 bases align to TRBD1. The CDR3 sequence is 15 residues long. V shed 6 bases, J shed 8 bases, and the junction held 14 bases outside the gene matches. Germline V lookup: CDR1 LNHDA, CDR2 SQIVND (reference sequence). CDR3 in amino acids: CASRPGTGPVAGYTF. In DNA, the CDR3 is TGTGCCAGTAGACCCGGGACAGGCCCGGTGGCCGGCTACACCTTC. Full variable domain (rest looked up from reference TRBV19 and TRBJ1-2): DGGITQSPKYLFRKEGQNVTLSCEQNLNHDAMYWYRQDPGQGLRLIYYSQIVNDFQKGDIAEGYSVSREKKESFPLTVTSAQKNPTAFYLCASRPGTGPVAGYTFGSGTRLTVV.

This sequence joins TRBV7-2 and TRBJ2-5; TRBD2 aligns across 9 bases. There are 16 residues in the CDR3. V dropped 5 bases and J dropped 2; count of bases not matched to a gene: 9. CDR1 SGHTA and CDR2 FQGNSA come from the germline V gene. This CDR3 is CASSIVPSGAQETQYF. CDR3 nucleotide sequence: TGTGCCAGCAGCATAGTGCCTAGCGGGGCTCAAGAGACCCAGTACTTC.

This chain uses TRBV3-1 (or the pseudogene TRBV3-2) with TRBJ2-5; perhaps TRBD1 as D (6 bases). CDR3 length: 13 amino acids. The germline V and J ends were trimmed by 9 bases and 7 bases, with 18 bases remaining between them. Germline CDR1 is LGHDT and CDR2 is YNNKEL (reference sequence). The CDR3 is CASSGAGDGTQYF. The CDR3 nucleotides read TGTGCCAGTTCCGGGGCAGGGGATGGGACCCAGTACTTC.

This clone was counted once. The chain has TRBV5-1 and TRBJ2-5; tentatively, D is TRBD1 (6 bases). V gave up 0 bases and J gave up 1 base, with 13 bases separating them. CDR1 and CDR2 from the germline V gene are SGHRS and YFSETQ. There are 16 residues in the CDR3. CDR3 region: CASSLEGHQFQETQYF. The CDR3 DNA reads TGCGCCAGCAGCTTGGAGGGACACCAATTCCAAGAGACCCAGTACTTC.

The chain joins TRBV5-8 to TRBJ1-2; 10 bases map to TRBD1. J was trimmed by 3 bases and V by 3 bases; bases with no gene match: 5. The CDR3 has 15 residues. The germline V gene has CDR1 SGHTS and CDR2 YDEGEE. DNA for the CDR3: TGTGCCAGCAGCTGGTGGACAGGGGGAGACTATGGCTACACCTTC. This codes for CASSWWTGGDYGYTF.

This chain connects TRBV19 to TRBJ1-5, with unresolved D. CDR3 length: 12 amino acids. V was clipped by 7 bases and J by 5 bases, with 9 bases between them. Germline V CDR1 and CDR2: LNHDA, SQIVND (reference sequence). CDR3 sequence (DNA): TGTGCCAGTAATCTCGGGTATCAGCCCCAGCATTTT. Protein sequence: CASNLGYQPQHF.

This clone was counted once. The V and J genes are TRBV6-2 or TRBV6-3 and TRBJ2-7; 7 bases align to TRBD1. V gave up 2 bases and J gave up 4 bases; unmatched junction bases: 11. The CDR3 runs 16 residues. CDR1 MNHEY and CDR2 SVGEGT come from the germline V gene. CDR3 amino acids: CASSYTPDRDGYEQYF. The CDR3 DNA reads as TGTGCCAGCAGTTACACCCCAGACAGGGATGGGTACGAGCAGTACTTC.

This chain links TRBV30 with TRBJ2-2, with D possibly matching TRBD1 (5 bases). Trimming cost V 6 bases and J 5 bases, with 19 bases left between them. There are 15 residues in the CDR3. CDR1 GTSNPN and CDR2 SVGIG come from the germline V gene (reference sequence). DNA for the CDR3: TGTGCCTGCCCGAAGGCAGGGTGGAAAACCGGGGAGCTGTTTTTT. Translated, it gives CACPKAGWKTGELFF.

The rearrangement joins TRBV24-1 to TRBJ1-5; 7 bases are shared with TRBD1. This CDR3 comprises 20 residues. Germline V CDR1 and CDR2: KGHDR, SFDVKD. The V segment lost 7 bases and the J segment 4 bases; nucleotides outside the gene matches: 24. DNA for the CDR3: TGTGCCACCAGACCCCCCCGGCGGGACAGCCACCCCATGAGAAATCAGCCCCAGCATTTT. The encoded protein is CATRPPRRDSHPMRNQPQHF.

The chain employs TRBV11-2 and TRBJ2-1; TRBD2 matches 8 bases. V gave up 5 bases and J gave up 2 bases; unmatched junction bases: 11. CDR1 SGHAT and CDR2 FQNNGV come from the germline V gene. The CDR3 is 17 amino acids. As DNA, the CDR3 is TGTGCCAGCAGCGTTAGAAACGGGGGGGCCGCCTACAATGAGCAGTTCTTC. Amino acids: CASSVRNGGAAYNEQFF.

This rearrangement joins TRBV6-5 to TRBJ1-3; tentatively, D is TRBD1 (6 bases). Germline V lookup: CDR1 MNHEY, CDR2 SVGAGI. The CDR3 length is 14 residues. The V and J ends lost 11 bases and 2 bases respectively, with 16 bases between them. Written as DNA, the CDR3 is TGTGCCGTACGGGACACCGGCGCTGGAAACACCATATATTTT. It translates to CAVRDTGAGNTIYF.

V usage is TRBV28 and J usage is TRBJ1-1; no definite D call. Trimming shortened V by 2 bases and J by 2 bases, and 12 bases separated the two germline ends. The CDR3 is 15 amino acids. Germline V gives CDR1 MDHEN, CDR2 SYDVKM. DNA of the CDR3: TGTGCCAGCAGTTTAGTTAAGGGAGGTAACACTGAAGCTTTCTTT. Amino acids: CASSLVKGGNTEAFF.

The rearrangement joins TRBV27 to TRBJ2-2; 9 bases agree with TRBD1. This CDR3 contains 15 residues. Unmatched junction bases numbered 9, after V lost 7 bases and J lost 6 bases. Per the germline V gene, CDR1 is MNHEY and CDR2 is SMNVEV (reference sequence). This CDR3 reads CASTIMDRGPGELFF. The CDR3 nucleotides are TGTGCCAGCACAATCATGGACAGGGGTCCCGGGGAGCTGTTTTTT.